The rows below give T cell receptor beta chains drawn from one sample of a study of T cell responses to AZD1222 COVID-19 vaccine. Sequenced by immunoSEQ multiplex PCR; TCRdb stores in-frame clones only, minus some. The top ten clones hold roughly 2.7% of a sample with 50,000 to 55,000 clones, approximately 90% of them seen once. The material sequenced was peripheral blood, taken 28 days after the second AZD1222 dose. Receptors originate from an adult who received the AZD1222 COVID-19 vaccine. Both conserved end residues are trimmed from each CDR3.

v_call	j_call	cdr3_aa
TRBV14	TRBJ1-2	ASSQDLRQFHGYT
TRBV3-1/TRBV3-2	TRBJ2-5	ASSRGETQY
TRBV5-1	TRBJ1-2	ASSLGQGTYGYT
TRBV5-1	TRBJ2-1	ASSPGLAGGPHGEQF
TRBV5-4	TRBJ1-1	ASSHIQGLNTEAF
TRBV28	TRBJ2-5	ASSLVGSGGETQY
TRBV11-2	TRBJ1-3	ASSSEGRVGNTIY
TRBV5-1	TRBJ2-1	ASSREGTSGYSYNEQF
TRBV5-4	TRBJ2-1	ASSQGPGQDRSYNEQF
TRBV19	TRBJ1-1	ASSIKAGPMNTEAF
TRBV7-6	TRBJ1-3	ASSLGTGARTIY
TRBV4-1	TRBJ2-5	ASSPAGAETQY
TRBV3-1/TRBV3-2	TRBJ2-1	ASSQEGGRSYNEQF
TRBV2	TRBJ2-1	ASHLANEQF
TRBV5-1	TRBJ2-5	ASSTNWAAETQY
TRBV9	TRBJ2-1	ASSVEVYFNEQF
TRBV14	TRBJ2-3	ASSRFTGILGDTQY
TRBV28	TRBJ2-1	ASRATGGSGTNEQF
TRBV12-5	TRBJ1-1	ASGLFGTGLTF
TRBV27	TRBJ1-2	ASSLLRNSGYT
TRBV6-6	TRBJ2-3	ASSYSSGDTQY
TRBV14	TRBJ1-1	ASSKGGGGFTEAF
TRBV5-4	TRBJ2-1	ASSLPGPNSYNEQF
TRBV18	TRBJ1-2	ASSRQGYGYT